Listed here are 24 T cell receptor beta chains from one sample, sequenced in a study of blood T cell repertoires in COVID-19. Sequenced by immunoSEQ multiplex PCR; TCRdb stores in-frame clones only, minus some. The data show about 87,000 clones, roughly four fifths seen once. The sequenced material came from peripheral blood. The origin of the receptors is a woman in her 70s with acute or convalescent COVID-19.

The rearrangement joins TRBV7-2 to TRBJ1-1, with unresolved D. CDR1 and CDR2 (germline): SGHTA, FQGNSA. The CDR3 length is 11 residues. V lost 5 bases to trimming and J lost 8 bases, with 9 bases between them. The CDR3 DNA follows: TGTGCCAGCAGCCCCTTTAGCGAAGCTTTCTTT. This codes for CASSPFSEAFF.

The J gene is TRBJ1-1, the V gene TRBV9; D is perhaps TRBD1 (5 bases). Trimming removed 2 bases at V and 1 base at J, with 12 bases between. The CDR3 contains 15 residues. The germline V gene has CDR1 SGDLS and CDR2 YYNGEE. The CDR3 loop is CASSVTQDQNTEAFF. CDR3 coding DNA: TGTGCCAGCAGCGTGACACAGGATCAGAACACTGAAGCTTTCTTT.

The chain links TRBV29-1 to TRBJ2-1, with D possibly TRBD2 on 6 matching bases. The CDR3 runs 13 residues. Germline values: CDR1 SQVTM, CDR2 ANQGSEA. V lost 3 bases to trimming and J lost 8 bases, with 14 bases between them. The CDR3 DNA sequence: TGCAGCGTTGACAGGGAGGCCTCGGATGAGCAGTTCTTC. This codes for CSVDREASDEQFF.

The chain has TRBV3-1 (or the pseudogene TRBV3-2) and TRBJ1-2; a possible D gene is TRBD1 (6 bases). Germline V gene data show CDR1 as LGHDT and CDR2 as YNNKEL (reference sequence). Trimming removed 3 bases from V and 6 bases from J, with 14 bases in between. The CDR3 sequence is 14 residues long. CDR3 residues: CASSQEGGLDGYTF. Here the CDR3 DNA reads TGTGCCAGCAGCCAGGAGGGGGGGCTCGATGGCTACACCTTC.

This clone came up once. The gene calls are TRBV5-1 and TRBJ1-4; 7 bases align to TRBD1. Per the germline V gene, CDR1 is SGHRS and CDR2 is YFSETQ. With V trimmed by 4 bases and J by 6 bases, 6 bases remained unmatched. The CDR3 is made up of 14 amino acids. CDR3 coding DNA: TGCGCCAGCAGCAAAGGGGGCGCGGATGAAAAACTGTTTTTT. This gives the protein CASSKGGADEKLFF.

The chain has TRBV10-1 and TRBJ1-1, with D possibly TRBD1 on 5 matching bases. The V end was cut by 0 bases, the J end by 7 bases, with 12 bases between. The CDR3 totals 14 residues. In germline, CDR1 is WNHNN, CDR2 SYGVQD (reference sequence). Here the CDR3 DNA reads TGCGCCAGCAGTGAGTCGGGCAGGGTCAATGAAGCTTTCTTT. Amino acid sequence: CASSESGRVNEAFF.

The rearrangement joins TRBV5-1 to TRBJ1-3; D gene uncertain. Trimming removed 0 bases from V and 3 bases from J, with 7 bases in between. CDR3 length: 14 residues. Per the germline V gene, CDR1 is SGHRS and CDR2 is YFSETQ. CDR3 nucleotide sequence: TGCGCCAGCAGCTTGGGGGAGGTTGGAAACACCATATATTTT. Translated: CASSLGEVGNTIYF.

The chain uses TRBV5-5 and TRBJ2-7; possibly TRBD1 for D (6 bases). The CDR3 runs to 17 residues. Germline loops: CDR1 SGHKS, CDR2 YYEKEE (reference sequence). Trimming pared 4 bases from V and 5 bases from J, leaving 25 bases between. CDR3: CASSPRRPLTGWHEQYF. The DNA for the CDR3 is TGTGCCAGCAGCCCGAGGCGCCCGTTAACAGGGTGGCACGAGCAGTACTTC.

This clone was found once. The genes are TRBV7-9 and TRBJ2-3; 10 nucleotides align to TRBD2. The CDR3 runs to 19 residues. Trimming at V came to 5 bases and at J to 4 bases, leaving 18 bases not matched to a gene. Per the germline V gene, CDR1 is SEHNR and CDR2 is FQNEAQ (reference sequence). DNA for the CDR3: TGTGCCAGCAGCCCTATACCAAGATCTAGCGGGGGCCCGGCAGATACGCAGTATTTT. Translated, it gives CASSPIPRSSGGPADTQYF. The full variable domain, in which reference TRBV7-9 and TRBJ2-3 provide the parts outside the CDR3, is DTGVSQNPRHKITKRGQNVTFRCDPISEHNRLYWYRQTLGQGPEFLTYFQNEAQLEKSRLLSDRFSAERPKGSFSTLEIQRTEQGDSAMYLCASSPIPRSSGGPADTQYFGPGTRLTVL.

This sequence joins TRBV5-1 and TRBJ1-3, with D uncertain. The length of the CDR3 is 14 residues. From germline, CDR1 is SGHRS and CDR2 YFSETQ. V gave up 2 bases and J gave up 0 bases, with 6 bases separating them. CDR3 in amino acids: CASSLDTSGNTIYF. For the CDR3, the DNA is TGCGCCAGCAGCTTAGACACCTCTGGAAACACCATATATTTT. Full variable domain (outside the CDR3, taken from reference TRBV5-1 and TRBJ1-3): KAGVTQTPRYLIKTRGQQVTLSCSPISGHRSVSWYQQTPGQGLQFLFEYFSETQRNKGNFPGRFSGRQFSNSRSEMNVSTLELGDSALYLCASSLDTSGNTIYFGEGSWLTVV.

V usage is TRBV4-1 and J usage is TRBJ2-7; perhaps TRBD2 as D (5 bases). CDR1 is MGHRA, CDR2 YSYEKL, per germline. The CDR3 loop spans 15 amino acids. Trimming stripped 1 base from V and 1 base from J, with 11 bases between. The CDR3 loop is CASSQAPDSSYEQYF. CDR3 bases: TGCGCCAGCAGCCAAGCCCCGGACTCATCCTACGAGCAGTACTTC.

This chain connects TRBV29-1 to TRBJ1-2; tentative D call: TRBD1 (5 bases). The germline V and J ends were trimmed by 6 bases and 3 bases, with 23 bases remaining between them. The CDR3 spans 16 residues. Germline CDR1 reads SQVTM; CDR2 reads ANQGSEA. The CDR3 bases are TGCAGCGTGACGCGGGGGACGAATCTTGTGGACTATGGCTACACCTTC. It encodes CSVTRGTNLVDYGYTF.

This clone has more than one count but fewer than ten. J is TRBJ1-3 and V is TRBV5-6, with TRBD1 matching 9 bases. The CDR3 covers 17 residues. Germline V lookup: CDR1 SGHDT, CDR2 YYEEEE. J lost 3 bases, V lost 4 bases, and 11 bases had no gene match. The CDR3 protein is CASSPVGQGWSGNTIYF. CDR3 in DNA: TGTGCCAGCAGCCCTGTGGGACAGGGCTGGAGTGGAAACACCATATATTTT.

A single count supports this clone. The V and J genes are TRBV2 and TRBJ1-2, with 8 nucleotides matching TRBD1. Germline V gene lookup returns CDR1 SNHLY and CDR2 FYNNEI. There are 14 residues in the CDR3. J was trimmed by 0 bases and V by 6 bases; bases with no gene match: 3. The DNA for the CDR3 is TGTGCCAGCAGGGACAGGGTAACTAACTATGGCTACACCTTC. Translation: CASRDRVTNYGYTF.

The chain carries TRBV4-1 and TRBJ2-1; TRBD2 agrees at 13 bases. J gave up 5 bases and V 4 bases, and 2 bases lay outside the gene matches. Germline V gene data show CDR1 as MGHRA and CDR2 as YSYEKL. The CDR3 totals 15 residues. CDR3 bases: TGCGCCAGCAGCCCCGGGACTAGCGGGGACAATGAGCAGTTCTTC. Translation gives CASSPGTSGDNEQFF.

The chain carries TRBV24-1 and TRBJ2-7, with 7 bases lining up with TRBD2. V lost 5 bases to trimming and J lost 3 bases; unmatched junction nucleotides: 9. Germline V gene sequence: CDR1 KGHDR, CDR2 SFDVKD. This CDR3 contains 15 residues. The CDR3: CATSAAAGEFYEQYF. The CDR3 nucleotides are TGTGCCACCAGTGCGGCGGCGGGGGAGTTCTACGAGCAGTACTTC.

This clone has a handful of counts. V is TRBV28 and J is TRBJ1-1, with 8 bases fitting TRBD1. CDR1 MDHEN and CDR2 SYDVKM come from the germline V gene. V lost 3 bases to trimming and J lost 5 bases; unmatched junction nucleotides: 11. This CDR3 contains 16 residues. The CDR3 sequence: CASSLGWTGKGTEAFF. The CDR3 DNA sequence: TGTGCCAGCAGTTTGGGATGGACAGGGAAAGGGACTGAAGCTTTCTTT.

The chain combines TRBV5-1 with TRBJ1-1; the D is unclear. V was clipped by 6 bases and J by 0 bases, with 9 bases between them. CDR3 length: 13 amino acids. Per the germline V gene, CDR1 is SGHRS and CDR2 is YFSETQ. The CDR3 bases are TGCGCCAGCAAATACGGTATGAACACTGAAGCTTTCTTT. Amino acid sequence: CASKYGMNTEAFF.

This chain joins TRBV11-3 and TRBJ2-4; weak D call: TRBD2 (6 bases). The CDR3 is 15 residues long. V lost 0 bases, J lost 6 bases, and 12 bases lay in between. Germline CDR1 SGHNT, CDR2 YENEEA. The CDR3 coding sequence is TGTGCCAGCAGCTTAGATAACCAGGGAGGAAACATTCAGTACTTC. Protein sequence: CASSLDNQGGNIQYF.

This rearrangement joins TRBV3-1 (or the pseudogene TRBV3-2) to TRBJ2-5; 7 nucleotides line up with TRBD1. CDR1 and CDR2 (germline): LGHDT, YNNKEL (reference sequence). J was trimmed by 5 bases and V by 0 bases; bases with no gene match: 3. This CDR3 is built from 14 residues. CDR3 DNA sequence: TGTGCCAGCAGCCAAGATACAGGGGAGGAGACCCAGTACTTC. Its translation is CASSQDTGEETQYF.

In this sample, this clone turned up once. This sequence joins TRBV20-1 and TRBJ2-7; 12 bases agree with TRBD2. CDR1 DFQATT and CDR2 SNEGSKA come from the germline V gene (reference sequence). Trimming cost V 3 bases and J 6 bases; bases outside gene matches: 6. This CDR3 spans 14 amino acids. This CDR3 reads CSASPSTSGGEQYF. CDR3 nucleotides: TGCAGTGCTAGTCCCTCGACTAGCGGGGGCGAGCAGTACTTC.

This clone showed up just once. The chain has TRBV5-1 and TRBJ1-6, with a tentative D call TRBD1 (5 bases). Deletions cut 4 bases from V and 7 bases from J, with 12 bases between. CDR1 is SGHRS and CDR2 is YFSETQ in the germline V gene. This CDR3 spans 14 amino acids. The CDR3 DNA follows: TGCGCCAGCAGCACCGGGGGGGAGAATTCACCCCTCCACTTT. Its translation is CASSTGGENSPLHF. The variable domain in full, with the rest retrieved from reference TRBV5-1 and TRBJ1-6, is KAGVTQTPRYLIKTRGQQVTLSCSPISGHRSVSWYQQTPGQGLQFLFEYFSETQRNKGNFPGRFSGRQFSNSRSEMNVSTLELGDSALYLCASSTGGENSPLHFGNGTRLTVT.

The rearrangement joins TRBV30 to TRBJ2-2, with TRBD2 matching over 9 bases. CDR3 length: 14 residues. The trim removed 3 bases at V and 7 bases at J, leaving 6 bases unmatched. Germline-derived CDR1 and CDR2 are GTSNPN and SVGIG (reference sequence). CDR3 DNA: TGTGCCTGGAGAGAGCGGGGGGCCCTCGGGGAGCTGTTTTTT. Residues: CAWRERGALGELFF.

This chain uses TRBV11-3 with TRBJ1-1; tentatively, D is TRBD1 (6 bases). Germline V CDR1 and CDR2: SGHNT, YENEEA. The CDR3 contains 14 residues. V shed 5 bases and J shed 2 bases, with 12 bases lying between them. The CDR3 nucleotides are TGTGCCAGCAGCCGAGGACAGTCCAACACTGAAGCTTTCTTT. Its protein is CASSRGQSNTEAFF.